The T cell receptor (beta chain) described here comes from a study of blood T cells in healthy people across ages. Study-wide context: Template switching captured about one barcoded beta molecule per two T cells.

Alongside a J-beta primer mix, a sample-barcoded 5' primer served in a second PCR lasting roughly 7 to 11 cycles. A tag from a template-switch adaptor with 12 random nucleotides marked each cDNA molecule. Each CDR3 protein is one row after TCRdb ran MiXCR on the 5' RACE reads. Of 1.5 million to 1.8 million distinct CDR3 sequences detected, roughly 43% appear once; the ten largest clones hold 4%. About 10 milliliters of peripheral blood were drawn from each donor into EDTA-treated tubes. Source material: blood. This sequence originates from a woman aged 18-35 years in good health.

CDR3 DNA sequence: TGTGCCAGCAGTTACCCCTTCACCTTC. Translating it yields CASSYPFTF. The chain employs TRBV12-3 or TRBV12-4 and TRBJ1-2; D gene unclear. With 4 bases removed from V and 13 bases from J, the gap between germline ends came to 7 bases. The CDR3 extends over 9 amino acids.